The rows below give T cell receptor beta chains drawn from one sample of a study of blood T cell repertoires in COVID-19. Sequencing was performed with immunoSEQ multiplex PCR; in TCRdb, only in-frame clones are kept and a portion is missing. The sample records over 75,000 clones, 70% to 90% being singletons. Sequenced sample: peripheral blood. The origin of the receptors is a human donor in a cohort sampled during active COVID-19. CDR3s include the opening cysteine and the closing phenylalanine or tryptophan. The order of the fields is V gene, clone size, D gene, J gene, CDR3 protein, CDR3 DNA. The D gene is left open where the match is weak. The listing skips clone size in some rows; elsewhere it reads once, few, many or a size class.

>TRBV30|few|NA|TRBJ1-1
CAWSVSGGVTEAFF
TGTGCCTGGAGTGTATCTGGGGGCGTCACTGAAGCTTTCTTT
>TRBV28|NA|NA|TRBJ2-6
CASSSPDSSGANVLTF
TGTGCCAGCAGTTCCCCGGACAGCTCTGGGGCCAACGTCCTGACTTTC
>TRBV19|NA|TRBD2|TRBJ2-2
CASGPHSGRDPGELFF
TGTGCCAGTGGACCTCATAGCGGGAGGGATCCCGGGGAGCTGTTTTTT
>TRBV5-4|medium-sized|NA|TRBJ2-2
CASSSQGSNTGELFF
TGTGCCAGCAGCTCCCAGGGTTCGAACACCGGGGAGCTGTTTTTT
>TRBV28|NA|TRBD2|TRBJ2-7
CASSLSGRAPYEQYF
TGTGCCAGCAGTTTGTCCGGGAGGGCCCCCTACGAGCAGTACTTC
>TRBV7-9|NA|TRBD2|TRBJ2-2
CASSSRGLAGAGELFF
TGTGCCAGCAGCTCAAGAGGACTAGCGGGAGCCGGGGAGCTGTTTTTT
>TRBV19|NA|NA|TRBJ1-6
CASSILGADNSPLHF
TGTGCCAGTAGTATCCTGGGGGCGGATAATTCACCCCTCCACTTT
>TRBV30|NA|NA|TRBJ2-3
CAWSVEGYTDTQYF
TGTGCCTGGAGTGTAGAGGGTTACACAGATACGCAGTATTTT
>TRBV7-3|NA|TRBD2|TRBJ2-1
CASSLGTSGYNEQFF
TGTGCCAGCAGCTTAGGGACTAGCGGATACAATGAGCAGTTCTTC
>TRBV15|NA|TRBD1|TRBJ2-5
CATARTGGIETQYF
TGTGCCACCGCTAGGACAGGGGGCATTGAGACCCAGTACTTC
>TRBV5-1|few|NA|TRBJ2-2
CASSSPDGDGELFF
TGCGCCAGCAGCTCCCCGGACGGGGACGGGGAGCTGTTTTTT
>TRBV11-3|NA|TRBD2|TRBJ2-1
CASSSLAGGRNEQFF
TGTGCCAGCAGCTCCCTAGCGGGAGGGCGGAATGAGCAGTTCTTC
>TRBV7-2|few|TRBD1|TRBJ1-2
CASSLQGEIYGYTF
TGTGCCAGCAGCCTCCAGGGGGAGATCTATGGCTACACCTTC
>TRBV2|NA|NA|TRBJ2-7
CASRYLPTGEQYF
TGTGCCAGCAGATACCTACCCACGGGGGAGCAGTACTTC
>TRBV2|NA|TRBD1|TRBJ1-2
CASSAKTGMDGYTF
TGTGCCAGCAGTGCTAAGACAGGGATGGATGGCTACACCTTC
>TRBV10-3|NA|TRBD2|TRBJ2-1
CAISESLGTSGGRRSGNEQFF
TGTGCCATCAGTGAGTCGTTGGGGACTAGCGGGGGGCGACGCTCGGGAAATGAGCAGTTCTTC
>TRBV9|NA|NA|TRBJ1-1
CASSVSGGASEAFF
TGTGCCAGCAGCGTATCGGGGGGCGCGTCTGAAGCTTTCTTT
>TRBV7-9|few|NA|TRBJ1-2
CASSLEGAHGYTF
TGTGCCAGCAGCTTAGAAGGGGCTCATGGCTACACCTTC
>TRBV29-1|NA|NA|TRBJ2-7
CSVKAGYEQYF
TGCAGCGTCAAAGCGGGCTACGAGCAGTACTTC
>TRBV19|NA|NA|TRBJ2-6
CASSPVSGANVLTF
TGTGCCAGTAGTCCAGTCTCTGGGGCCAACGTCCTGACTTTC
>TRBV5-1|few|NA|TRBJ1-6
CASSLDTRVRSPLHF
TGCGCCAGCAGCTTGGATACCAGGGTGAGATCACCCCTCCACTTT
>TRBV7-2|NA|NA|TRBJ2-1
CASSLAPSSRNEQFF
TGTGCCAGCAGCTTAGCACCTTCCAGTCGCAATGAGCAGTTCTTC
>TRBV28|NA|NA|TRBJ2-7
CASETRQVYEQYF
TGTGCCAGCGAGACCAGACAGGTTTACGAGCAGTACTTC
>TRBV5-1|NA|NA|TRBJ2-7
CASSSQQYEQYF
TGCGCCAGCAGCTCGCAACAGTACGAGCAGTACTTC
>TRBV18|NA|TRBD1|TRBJ2-7
CASSRPGQAPYEQYF
TGTGCCAGCTCGCGACCAGGACAGGCACCCTACGAGCAGTACTTC
>TRBV12-3/TRBV12-4|NA|NA|TRBJ1-1
CASSFTPNTEAFF
TGTGCCAGCAGTTTTACACCGAACACTGAAGCTTTCTTT
>TRBV10-3|NA|NA|TRBJ2-2
CAISDQGSYTGELFF
TGTGCCATCAGTGACCAGGGGAGCTACACCGGGGAGCTGTTTTTT
>TRBV7-2|NA|NA|TRBJ2-7
CASSFWGQQTYEQYF
TGTGCCAGCAGCTTTTGGGGGCAACAAACCTACGAGCAGTACTTC
>TRBV6-6|NA|NA|TRBJ2-1
CASSLAQGSGFF
TGTGCCAGCAGTCTCGCACAGGGCTCAGGGTTCTTC
>TRBV9|NA|NA|TRBJ2-7
CASSVAPGLHYEQYF
TGTGCCAGCAGCGTAGCCCCGGGACTCCACTACGAGCAGTACTTC
>TRBV6-5|NA|TRBD1|TRBJ2-7
CATRKQGSYEQYF
TGTGCCACCAGGAAACAGGGGTCCTACGAGCAGTACTTC
>TRBV19|NA|TRBD2|TRBJ2-5
CASSAGGSVETQYF
TGTGCCAGTAGTGCCGGGGGGTCCGTGGAGACCCAGTACTTC
>TRBV3-1/TRBV3-2|NA|NA|TRBJ2-7
CASSQGVDSGVYEQYF
TGTGCCAGCAGCCAAGGGGTCGATAGCGGAGTCTACGAGCAGTACTTC
>TRBV27|NA|TRBD1|TRBJ1-2
CASSLLRDSSKGYTF
TGTGCCAGCAGTTTATTGAGGGACAGCTCAAAAGGCTACACCTTC
>TRBV30|NA|NA|TRBJ1-4
CAWSVLRGLSEKLFF
TGTGCCTGGAGTGTACTCAGGGGCCTGAGTGAAAAACTGTTTTTT
>TRBV5-4|NA|TRBD1|TRBJ2-3
CASSPGQGGDTQYF
TGTGCCAGCAGCCCCGGACAGGGAGGAGATACGCAGTATTTT
>TRBV5-1|NA|TRBD2|TRBJ2-7
CASSLGLAGGTSNEQYF
TGCGCCAGCAGCCTGGGACTAGCGGGAGGGACCTCTAACGAGCAGTACTTC
>TRBV24-1|NA|NA|TRBJ2-5
CATSDPTLETQYF
TGTGCCACCAGTGATCCGACACTTGAGACCCAGTACTTC
>TRBV19|NA|TRBD1|TRBJ1-4
CASSERGPANEKLFF
TGTGCCAGTAGTGAAAGGGGGCCGGCTAATGAAAAACTGTTTTTT
>TRBV28|NA|NA|TRBJ1-4
CASSLPTLGQPTNEKLFF
TGTGCCAGCAGCCTCCCAACCCTTGGACAGCCAACTAATGAAAAACTGTTTTTT
>TRBV29-1|once|TRBD1|TRBJ1-1
CSVVRPGTGAEAFF
TGCAGCGTTGTGAGACCCGGGACAGGGGCTGAAGCTTTCTTT